The table lists the clone carrying this TCR beta chain with many counts. No antigen is known for it. This entry belongs to a study of metastatic and nonmetastatic thyroid tumors. Study context: It was across blood and tumor or nodule tissue from malignant and benign thyroid patients that repertoires were compared. General study points: Reported TCR beta diversity, measured in blood and tumor, was significantly higher for malignant thyroid tumors than for benign nodules.

TCRdb re-processed the PCR reads through MiXCR. The repertoire has 45,000 or so clones, less than 5% of them found once; the top ten carry around a tenth. Patients underwent thyroid surgery, and none had received any treatment before it. The CDR3 is 16 amino acids. Germline V gene sequence: CDR1 MRHNA, CDR2 SNTAGT. The junction had 4 bases not matched to a gene; V was cut back by 5 bases and J by 0 bases. The specimen sequenced was blood. The sequence was collected from a female donor with papillary thyroid cancer or a benign thyroid nodule (not recorded which). Some clones in this sample may be carry-over from other donors' samples. The genes are TRBV6-4 and TRBJ2-6; 7 bases match TRBD1. CDR3 nucleotides: TGTGCCAGCAGTATTGCAGGGGGCTCTGGGGCCAACGTCCTGACTTTC. It translates to CASSIAGGSGANVLTF.